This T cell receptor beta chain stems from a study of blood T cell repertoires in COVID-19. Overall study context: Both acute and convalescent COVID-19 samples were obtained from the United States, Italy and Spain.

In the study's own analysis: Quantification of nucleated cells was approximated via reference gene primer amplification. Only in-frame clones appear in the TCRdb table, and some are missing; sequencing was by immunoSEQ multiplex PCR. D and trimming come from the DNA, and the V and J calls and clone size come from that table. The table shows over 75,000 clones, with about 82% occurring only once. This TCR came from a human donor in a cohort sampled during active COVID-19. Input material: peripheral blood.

The CDR3 region is CASRTTGGLNQPQHF. Written as DNA, the CDR3 is TGTGCCAGCAGAACGACAGGGGGTTTAAATCAGCCCCAGCATTTT. This chain links TRBV28 with TRBJ1-5; 9 bases are a match to TRBD1. This CDR3 is 15 amino acids long. CDR1 MDHEN and CDR2 SYDVKM come from the germline V gene. J gave up 4 bases and V 6 bases, and 7 bases lay outside the gene matches.